This entry concerns a single TCR beta chain. Its antigen remains unknown. This CDR3 is 14 amino acids long. This sample was taken from a study of memory CD4+ T cells and cytomegalovirus serostatus. Findings of the study overall: Suggested: most of the CMV-linked TCR signature lies in CD4+ memory cells.

Original analysis: After removing out-of-frame reads, around 2 million distinct TCRbeta sequences remained. Here immunoSEQ multiplex PCR was the method, and the copy in TCRdb shows in-frame clones only, minus some. The DNA gave D and trimming, while V, J and clone size come from that table. The repertoire holds 55,000 to 65,000 clones, with about three quarters as singletons. The sort gate was single viable CD3+CD4+CD8-CD45RO+ cells for memory CD4+ T cells. Serostatus was set by detecting CMV pp150, pp28, p38, p52 IgG. After thawing, CD4+ T cells were positively selected. This rearrangement joins TRBV1 to TRBJ1-2. TRBV1 is an annotated pseudogene. The sequencing sample was made of memory CD4+ T cells from blood. The receptor's source is an adult in good health and CMV-seronegative. CDR3 amino acids: CTSSHGGGRYGYTF. The CDR3 coding sequence is TGCACCAGCAGTCACGGCGGGGGAAGGTATGGCTACACCTTC.